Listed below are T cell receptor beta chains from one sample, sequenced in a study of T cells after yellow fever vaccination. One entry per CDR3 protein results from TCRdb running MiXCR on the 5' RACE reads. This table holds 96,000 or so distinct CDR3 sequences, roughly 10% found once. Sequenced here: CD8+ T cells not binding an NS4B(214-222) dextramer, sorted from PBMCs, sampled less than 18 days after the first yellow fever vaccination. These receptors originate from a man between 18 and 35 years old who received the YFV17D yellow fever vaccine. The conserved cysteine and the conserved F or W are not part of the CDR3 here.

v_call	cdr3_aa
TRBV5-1	ASSLEGDEQY
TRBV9	ASSDPRGDSETQY
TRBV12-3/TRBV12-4	ASSFTSYVQY
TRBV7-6	ASSPRTGVHTGELF
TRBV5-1	ASSLGTGNEQF
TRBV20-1	SATPFSANTEAF
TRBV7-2	ASSFGQGNSPLH
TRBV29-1	RGVPAGQESTEAF
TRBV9	ASSVYRLSTDTQY
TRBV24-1	ATSDSTTISTDTQY
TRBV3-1	ASSQPGYNEQF
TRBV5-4	ASGVLGTGELF
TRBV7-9	ASSSDRIYEQY
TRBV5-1	ASSLVGGYEQY
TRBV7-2	ASSLRSAGGYT
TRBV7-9	ASSLSEYGPNEQF
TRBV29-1	SVELVERGAPDTQY
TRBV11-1	ASSSTRLGGKATDTQY
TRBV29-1	SVIPEDNEQF
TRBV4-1	ASSQVAGGAYGYT
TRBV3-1	ASSRSGEETQY
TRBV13	ASSKDRDGYT
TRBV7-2	ASSLGQGVSPLH
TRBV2	ASTWSKNIQY
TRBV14	ASSQLKRLAGDTGELF
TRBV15	ATSRRTGSATQY
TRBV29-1	SVSGQGVSEAF